Reported below is one T cell receptor beta chain. The record originates from a study of blood T cell repertoires in COVID-19. The overall study: Italy, Spain and the United States were the sources of the convalescent and acute COVID-19 samples. Sample material is recorded as cDNA or gDNA derived from T cells, B-cell-depleted T cells, or PBMCs.

The V gene end was trimmed by 8 bases and the J gene end by 5 bases; junction bases not matched to a gene: 4. Germline V gene data show CDR1 as MNHEY and CDR2 as SVGAGI. CDR3 length equals 12 residues. TCRdb's table, derived via immunoSEQ multiplex PCR, lists solely in-frame clones and lacks some. The table includes fewer than 130,000 clones, roughly four fifths detected once. This clonotype was obtained from a man between 70 and 80 years old with active or convalescent COVID-19. The rearrangement uses TRBV6-5 and TRBJ2-3; 7 nucleotides line up with TRBD1. What was sequenced was peripheral blood. In DNA form, the CDR3 reads TGTGCCAGCTCCTGGGACAGAGATACGCAGTATTTT. Its protein product is CASSWDRDTQYF.